The sequence of this T cell receptor (beta chain) was determined in a study of cytomegalovirus exposure and HLA in healthy donors. General study findings and limits: It was confirmed in vitro that a few of the CMV-associated chains were specific for CMV antigens.

On this clone: Its antigen is not identified.

V lost 0 bases and J lost 7, with 15 bases in between. The CDR3 sequence is 15 residues long. Germline V gives CDR1 LNHDA, CDR2 SQIVND (reference sequence). Vbeta (60) and Jbeta (13) primers were used in the PCR. Sequenced by immunoSEQ multiplex PCR; TCRdb stores in-frame clones only, minus some. The table has 100,000 to 150,000 clones, 80% seen once. Sample: PBMCs. The chain carries TRBV19 and TRBJ1-2; perhaps TRBD1 as D (5 bases). The sequence was collected from a man aged 30 to 45 in good health and CMV-seropositive. The CDR3 loop reads CASSIEEAGMGGYTF. CDR3 in DNA: TGTGCCAGTAGTATAGAAGAGGCAGGGATGGGTGGCTACACCTTC.